This T cell receptor (beta chain) was captured in a study of OX40 agonist ivuxolimab in advanced cancers. Profiling relied on immunoSEQ multiplex PCR, and the TCRdb table lists in-frame clones only, not all of them. Of around 80,000 clones in the sample, roughly 86% were seen once. Per the germline V gene, CDR1 is SNHLY and CDR2 is FYNNEI. V dropped 4 bases and J dropped 3 bases, with 9 bases sitting between them. This CDR3 is 14 amino acids long. A remark on this clone: Its specificity is unknown.

Whole-study findings and limits: Clonal expansion in partial responders at 0.1-3.0 mg/kg ranked among the lowest.

Sequencing was performed on CD4+ or CD8+ T cells sorted from blood, taken in a trial of the OX40 agonist ivuxolimab. The chain is built from TRBV2 and TRBJ2-2; D not certain. This TCR was recovered from an adult with an advanced solid tumor such as melanoma, head and neck, liver or kidney cancer. The CDR3 DNA reads TGTGCCAGCAGTGCAAGCACCTACACCGGGGAGCTGTTTTTT. The encoded protein is CASSASTYTGELFF. Looking up the rest from reference TRBV2 and TRBJ2-2 gives the full variable domain: EPEVTQTPSHQVTQMGQEVILRCVPISNHLYFYWYRQILGQKVEFLVSFYNNEISEKSEIFDDQFSVERPDGSNFTLKIRSTKLEDSAMYFCASSASTYTGELFFGEGSRLTVL.